This T cell receptor (beta chain) was recovered during a study of cytomegalovirus exposure and HLA in healthy donors. The count of this clone is one. Trimming removed 4 bases at V and 0 bases at J, with 18 bases between. The CDR3 loop spans 17 amino acids. CDR1 and CDR2 (germline): MNHNS, SASEGT. Primers for the PCR totalled 60 Vbeta and 13 Jbeta. Assay used: immunoSEQ multiplex PCR; TCRdb lists only in-frame clones, some missing. The sample has approximately 84,000 clones; around 80% are singletons. The rearrangement joins TRBV6-1 to TRBJ1-2, with a weak D call TRBD1 (5 bases). The specimen was PBMCs. This receptor was obtained from a man aged 35-49 years in good health and CMV-seronegative. CDR3 DNA sequence: TGTGCCAGCAGTGCATCACAGGACCTCGTAGCTAACTATGGCTACACCTTC. Translation gives CASSASQDLVANYGYTF.